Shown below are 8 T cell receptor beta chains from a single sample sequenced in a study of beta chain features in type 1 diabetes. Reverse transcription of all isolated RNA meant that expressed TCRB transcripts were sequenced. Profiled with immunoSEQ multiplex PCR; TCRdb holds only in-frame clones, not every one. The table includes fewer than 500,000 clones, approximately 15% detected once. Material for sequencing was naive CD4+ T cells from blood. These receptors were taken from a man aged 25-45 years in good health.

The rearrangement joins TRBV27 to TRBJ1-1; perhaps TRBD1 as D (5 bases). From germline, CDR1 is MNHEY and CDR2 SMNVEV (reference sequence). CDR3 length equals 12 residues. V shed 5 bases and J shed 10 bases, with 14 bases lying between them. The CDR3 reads CASSPFPGRAFF. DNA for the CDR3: TGTGCCAGCAGTCCGTTCCCAGGGCGAGCTTTCTTT.

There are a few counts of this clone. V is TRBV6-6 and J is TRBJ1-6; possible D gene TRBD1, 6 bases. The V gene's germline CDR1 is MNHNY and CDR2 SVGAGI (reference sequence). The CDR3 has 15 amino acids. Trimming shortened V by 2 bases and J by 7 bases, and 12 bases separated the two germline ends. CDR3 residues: CASSYDGGANSPLHF. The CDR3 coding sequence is TGTGCCAGCAGTTACGATGGGGGGGCGAATTCACCCCTCCACTTT.

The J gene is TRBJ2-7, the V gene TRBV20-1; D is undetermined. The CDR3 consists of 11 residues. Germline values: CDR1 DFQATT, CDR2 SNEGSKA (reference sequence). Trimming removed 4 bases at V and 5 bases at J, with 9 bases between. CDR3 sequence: CSAMLGNEQYV. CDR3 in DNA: TGCAGTGCTATGCTAGGGAACGAGCAGTACGTC.

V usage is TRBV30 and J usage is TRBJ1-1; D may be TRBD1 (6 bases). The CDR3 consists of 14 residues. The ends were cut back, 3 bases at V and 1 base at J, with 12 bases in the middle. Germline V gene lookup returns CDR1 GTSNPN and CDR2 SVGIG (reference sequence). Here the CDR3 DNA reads TGTGCCTGGAGAGGGCAGGGGCAGAACACTGAAGCTTTCTTT. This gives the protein CAWRGQGQNTEAFF.

The CDR3 protein is CASSLVFGSDTLHF. The DNA of the CDR3 is TGTGCCAGCAGCTTAGTCTTCGGATCTGACACCCTCCACTTT. The chain couples TRBV7-2 to TRBJ1-6; unclear D gene. The CDR3 spans 14 residues. The V and J ends lost 1 base and 14 bases respectively, with 15 bases between them. Germline V gene lookup returns CDR1 SGHTA and CDR2 FQGNSA.

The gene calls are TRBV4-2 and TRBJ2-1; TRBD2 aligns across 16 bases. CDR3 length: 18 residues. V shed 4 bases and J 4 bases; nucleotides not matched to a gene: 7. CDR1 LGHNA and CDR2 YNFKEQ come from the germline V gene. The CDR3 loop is CASSLGLAGGPAYNEQFF. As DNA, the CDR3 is TGTGCCAGCAGCCTGGGACTAGCGGGAGGGCCCGCATACAATGAGCAGTTCTTC.

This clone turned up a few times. For the CDR3, the DNA is TGTGCCAGCTCACCGTTGGAGTCGGGGGAGCTGTTTTTT. Translation gives CASSPLESGELFF. J is TRBJ2-2 and V is TRBV18, with unresolved D. V lost 3 bases to trimming and J lost 8 bases, with 10 bases between them. CDR3 length: 13 residues. CDR1 is KGHSH, CDR2 LQKENI, per germline. The complete variable domain, with remaining parts taken from reference TRBV18 and TRBJ2-2, reads NAGVMQNPRHLVRRRGQEARLRCSPMKGHSHVYWYRQLPEEGLKFMVYLQKENIIDESGMPKERFSAEFPKEGPSILRIQQVVRGDSAAYFCASSPLESGELFFGEGSRLTVL.

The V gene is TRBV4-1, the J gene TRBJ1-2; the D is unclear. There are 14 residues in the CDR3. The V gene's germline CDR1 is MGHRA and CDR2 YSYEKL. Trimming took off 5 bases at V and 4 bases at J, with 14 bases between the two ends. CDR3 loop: CASSGYEQSYGYTF. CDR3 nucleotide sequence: TGCGCCAGCAGCGGATATGAACAGAGCTATGGCTACACCTTC.